A single T cell receptor beta chain is shown here with its context. Its antigen is unknown. At one end, the junction sequence differs from germline, possibly due to a read error. The data were taken from a study of Graves' ophthalmopathy and Graves' hyperthyroidism. Study-wide context: Researchers obtained peripheral blood at initial diagnosis, before any treatment had begun.

From RNA, the CDR3 regions of TCR beta chains were amplified and sequenced. First-round RT-PCR relied on HTBI primers, and a second-round multiplex PCR came next. One entry per CDR3 protein results from TCRdb running MiXCR on the multiplex PCR reads. The table has approximately 17,000 distinct CDR3 sequences, around 46% seen once. Certain patients were not enrolled. These were patients with other autoimmune diseases, uncontrolled infections, pregnancy or lactation. CDR3 length: 15 amino acids. Study-level results: Most expanded thyroid clonotypes above 0.001 frequency also appeared in blood. Sensitivity reached 85% to 90% and specificity about 81% for a 13-signature model separating ophthalmopathy from stable hyperthyroidism.

The TCR was taken from a woman aged 35 to 49 with stable Graves' hyperthyroidism. Specimen: peripheral blood. The chain couples TRBV7-1 to TRBJ2-2; 8 positions agree with TRBD2. TRBV7-1 is placed among ORFs of uncertain function. CDR3 amino acids: CASSPAGVDTGELFF. Written as DNA, the CDR3 is TGTGCCAGCAGCCCAGCGGGAGTAGACACCGGGGAGCTGTTTTTT.